This TCR beta chain was observed in a study of vaccination effects on CD4 cells after COVID-19. Study summary: After the second dose, samples were taken at median day 72. Overall study results and limits: Marked contraction was observed in infection-induced and vaccine-induced clones late after vaccination.

This CDR3 has 15 residues. The germline V gene encodes CDR1 MNHEY and CDR2 SVGAGI. V dropped 6 bases and J dropped 0 bases, with 12 bases sitting between them. Upon completion of roughly ten days in culture, CD4+ T cells were isolated. This person caught SARS-CoV-2 sometime from March to December 2020, and PCR testing confirmed the infection. Either the mRNA-1273 or the BNT162b2 vaccine was given to participants as two doses. The protocol was immunoSEQ multiplex PCR, while the TCRdb copy is restricted to in-frame clones and leaves out a portion. The table shows 40,000 to 55,000 clones, with over 65% occurring only once. About this clone itself: Its antigen is not identified.

The sample in question was CD4+ T cells from PBMCs cultured without peptide, obtained after COVID-19 vaccination. This sequence originates from a human donor who had a prior SARS-CoV-2 infection. The rearrangement links TRBV6-5 to TRBJ1-5; tentative D call: TRBD1 (5 bases). The CDR3 sequence is CASSRAPHSNQPQHF. CDR3 DNA: TGTGCCAGCAGCAGGGCCCCACATAGCAATCAGCCCCAGCATTTT.